Presented here are 21 T cell receptor beta chains from one specimen sequenced in a study of blood T cell repertoires in COVID-19. Clones were read by immunoSEQ multiplex PCR, and TCRdb kept only the in-frame ones, dropping some. The table includes roughly 450,000 clones, roughly 88% detected once. Sequencing input: PBMCs or T cells enriched from blood (not recorded which). These receptor sequences come from a man younger than 35 who had recovered from COVID-19.

This chain joins TRBV4-1 and TRBJ1-5, with 8 nucleotides matching TRBD1. Trimming took 0 bases from V and 2 from J; bases not matched to a gene: 0. Germline assignment: CDR1 MGHRA and CDR2 YSYEKL. This CDR3 has 15 residues. The CDR3 loop is CASSQDRGRNQPQHF. The CDR3, as DNA: TGCGCCAGCAGCCAAGACAGGGGGCGCAATCAGCCCCAGCATTTT.

The chain combines TRBV2 with TRBJ1-3; D possibly corresponds to TRBD1 (5 bases). CDR3 length: 15 amino acids. The V end was cut by 3 bases, the J end by 0 bases, with 9 bases between. The germline V gene encodes CDR1 SNHLY and CDR2 FYNNEI. In nucleotides, the CDR3 is TGTGCCAGCAGTGATCTCCAGGGCTCTGGAAACACCATATATTTT. It translates to CASSDLQGSGNTIYF.

The chain uses TRBV5-1 and TRBJ1-1, with TRBD1 matching over 8 bases. V shed 8 bases and J 2 bases; nucleotides not matched to a gene: 26. The CDR3 loop spans 20 amino acids. Germline CDR1 SGHRS, CDR2 YFSETQ. DNA of the CDR3: TGCGCCAGTAACCCATCTAATAAAGCCGACAGGGGAGAGGGAAACACTGAAGCTTTCTTT. This translates into CASNPSNKADRGEGNTEAFF. The complete variable domain, with remaining parts taken from reference TRBV5-1 and TRBJ1-1, reads KAGVTQTPRYLIKTRGQQVTLSCSPISGHRSVSWYQQTPGQGLQFLFEYFSETQRNKGNFPGRFSGRQFSNSRSEMNVSTLELGDSALYLCASNPSNKADRGEGNTEAFFGQGTRLTVV.

V gene TRBV20-1 combines with J gene TRBJ2-7, with 8 bases identical to TRBD1. Germline loops: CDR1 DFQATT, CDR2 SNEGSKA (reference sequence). The CDR3 has 13 amino acids. J gave up 1 base and V 3 bases, and 2 bases lay outside the gene matches. The CDR3 region has the DNA TGCAGTGCTAGTCGGACAGGGTCCTACGAGCAGTACTTC. Its protein product is CSASRTGSYEQYF.

The chain recombines TRBV5-1 with TRBJ1-4, with TRBD1 matching 10 bases. The CDR3 loop spans 15 amino acids. The trim removed 2 bases at V and 8 bases at J, leaving 6 bases unmatched. The V gene's germline CDR1 is SGHRS and CDR2 YFSETQ. CDR3 DNA sequence: TGCGCCAGCAGCTTCTTCGGGACAGGGGACGAAAAACTGTTTTTT. Translation gives CASSFFGTGDEKLFF.

DNA for the CDR3: TGCAGCGTTGTCCATACTATGGGGGCCTGTGAGCAGTACTTC. Residues: CSVVHTMGACEQYF. V usage is TRBV29-1 and J usage is TRBJ2-7; D might be TRBD1 (6 bases). Between the trimmed V and J ends, which lost 4 bases and 7 bases, there was a span of 20 bases. CDR1 is SQVTM and CDR2 is ANQGSEA in the germline V gene. The CDR3 runs to 14 residues.

The gene calls are TRBV5-5 and TRBJ1-1; no definite D call. This CDR3 is 15 amino acids long. Per germline, CDR1 SGHKS and CDR2 YYEKEE (reference sequence). V was pared by 1 base and J by 1 base, with 11 bases between. CDR3 protein: CASSLLGARNTEAFF. CDR3 coding DNA: TGTGCCAGCAGCTTGCTGGGCGCGAGGAACACTGAAGCTTTCTTT.

V is TRBV4-1 and J is TRBJ2-1; 9 bases are a match to TRBD1. V shed 3 bases and J 8 bases; nucleotides not matched to a gene: 11. The CDR3 consists of 16 residues. Germline V CDR1 and CDR2: MGHRA, YSYEKL. CDR3 loop: CASSQHPGQGYDEQFF. CDR3 DNA sequence: TGCGCCAGCAGCCAGCACCCGGGACAGGGTTACGATGAGCAGTTCTTC.

The chain combines TRBV4-1 with TRBJ2-5; D ambiguous. The V gene's germline CDR1 is MGHRA and CDR2 YSYEKL. The V and J ends lost 6 bases and 1 base respectively, with 9 bases between them. The CDR3 sequence is 13 residues long. The CDR3 loop is CASSLAAQETQYF. In DNA, the CDR3 is TGCGCCAGCAGTCTCGCGGCCCAAGAGACCCAGTACTTC.

The chain employs TRBV21-1 and TRBJ1-5. TRBV21-1 is marked as a pseudogene. This CDR3 spans 16 amino acids. The CDR3 DNA follows: TGTGCCAGGAAATCCGGTACAGACTATCCCAAGCAGCCCCAGCATTTT. This gives the protein CARKSGTDYPKQPQHF.

V and J are TRBV19 and TRBJ1-1; the match to TRBD1 covers 8 bases. Germline V gene data show CDR1 as LNHDA and CDR2 as SQIVND (reference sequence). V dropped 6 bases and J dropped 7; count of bases not matched to a gene: 7. The CDR3 length is 13 residues. CDR3 protein: CASSRAGGGEAFF. CDR3 nucleotides: TGTGCCAGTAGCAGAGCAGGGGGCGGTGAAGCTTTCTTT. The full variable domain, its missing parts supplied by reference TRBV19 and TRBJ1-1, is DGGITQSPKYLFRKEGQNVTLSCEQNLNHDAMYWYRQDPGQGLRLIYYSQIVNDFQKGDIAEGYSVSREKKESFPLTVTSAQKNPTAFYLCASSRAGGGEAFFGQGTRLTVV.

About this clone itself: Additional DNA sequences in this sample encode the identical CDR3. CDR3: CASSDRNQPQHF. CDR3 DNA sequence: TGTGCCAGTAGCGACAGGAATCAGCCCCAGCATTTT. The V and J genes are TRBV19 and TRBJ1-5; possibly TRBD1 for D (6 bases). The germline V gene has CDR1 LNHDA and CDR2 SQIVND (reference sequence). There are 12 residues in the CDR3. V dropped 6 bases and J dropped 4 bases, with 7 bases sitting between them. Full variable domain (rest looked up from reference TRBV19 and TRBJ1-5): DGGITQSPKYLFRKEGQNVTLSCEQNLNHDAMYWYRQDPGQGLRLIYYSQIVNDFQKGDIAEGYSVSREKKESFPLTVTSAQKNPTAFYLCASSDRNQPQHFGDGTRLSIL.

This clone was picked up one time. This sequence joins TRBV5-6 and TRBJ1-2; TRBD1 matches 11 bases. J gave up 4 bases and V 4 bases, and 3 bases lay outside the gene matches. The germline V gene encodes CDR1 SGHDT and CDR2 YYEEEE. The CDR3 has 14 residues. The CDR3 here is CASSPGQGAYGYTF. CDR3 DNA: TGTGCCAGCAGCCCCGGACAGGGGGCCTATGGCTACACCTTC.

This clone was seen ten or more times. This sequence joins TRBV4-1 and TRBJ2-1; 15 nucleotides agree with TRBD2. V lost 1 base and J lost 7; bases outside the gene matches: 11. The CDR3 is 19 residues long. The germline gives CDR1 MGHRA, CDR2 YSYEKL. The CDR3 bases are TGCGCCAGCAGCCAAGGCGGACTAGCGGGAGGGCCAACTAATAATGAGCAGTTCTTC. Protein product: CASSQGGLAGGPTNNEQFF.

With regard to this clone: This same CDR3 is encoded by further DNA sequences in the sample. V is TRBV27 and J is TRBJ2-7, with D perhaps TRBD2 (5 bases). This CDR3 spans 13 amino acids. Germline V CDR1 and CDR2: MNHEY, SMNVEV (reference sequence). Trimming removed 3 bases from V and 3 bases from J, with 9 bases in between. In nucleotides, the CDR3 is TGTGCCAGCAGTTTGACCGGAGGCTACGAGCAGTACTTC. Encoded protein: CASSLTGGYEQYF.

This clone occurred once. J is TRBJ1-5 and V is TRBV10-3; possibly TRBD1 for D (6 bases). Germline CDR1 reads ENHRY; CDR2 reads SYGVKD. This CDR3 comprises 16 residues. The V end was cut by 2 bases, the J end by 0 bases, with 11 bases between. As DNA, the CDR3 is TGTGCCATCAGTGAGGGGGGGGCTCATAGCAATCAGCCCCAGCATTTT. Translating it yields CAISEGGAHSNQPQHF.

In regard to this clone: Additional DNA sequences in this sample encode the identical CDR3. The V call is TRBV7-3, the J call TRBJ1-5; TRBD1 aligns across 9 bases. The germline V gene encodes CDR1 SGHTA and CDR2 FQGTGA. The CDR3 length is 15 residues. The V gene end was trimmed by 5 bases and the J gene end by 4 bases; junction bases not matched to a gene: 6. As DNA, the CDR3 is TGTGCCAGCAGCCTTACAGGGGGCCCTAATCAGCCCCAGCATTTT. Its protein product is CASSLTGGPNQPQHF.

The V and J genes are TRBV6-5 and TRBJ2-7; no firm D call. The germline V gene has CDR1 MNHEY and CDR2 SVGAGI. This CDR3 region has 14 residues. V shed 7 bases and J shed 3 bases, with 16 bases lying between them. The CDR3 sequence: CASTRGRSFYEQYF. In nucleotides, the CDR3 is TGTGCCAGCACCCGTGGCAGGTCCTTCTACGAGCAGTACTTC.

The chain uses TRBV10-3 and TRBJ2-7; 9 bases align to TRBD2. V gave up 6 bases and J gave up 1 base; unmatched junction bases: 1. From germline, CDR1 is ENHRY and CDR2 SYGVKD. This CDR3 has 13 residues. The DNA of the CDR3 is TGTGCCATCAGCCTAGCGGGGTCCTACGAGCAGTACTTC. Its translation: CAISLAGSYEQYF.

This clone appeared a single time. V gene TRBV6-2 or TRBV6-3 combines with J gene TRBJ1-3; D unresolved. Germline loops: CDR1 MNHEY, CDR2 SVGEGT. The CDR3 is 12 amino acids. V was pared by 5 bases and J by 1 base, with 3 bases between. The CDR3 region has the DNA TGTGCCAGCAGTCGGTCTGGAAACACCATATATTTT. It is translated as CASSRSGNTIYF.

The chain couples TRBV5-1 to TRBJ2-1; 7 nucleotides agree with TRBD2. The CDR3 extends over 15 amino acids. Trimming removed 6 bases from V and 1 base from J; junction bases left unmatched: 7. CDR1 SGHRS and CDR2 YFSETQ come from the germline V gene. CDR3: CASNRAGESYNEQFF. In nucleotides, the CDR3 is TGCGCCAGCAATCGGGCGGGAGAGTCCTACAATGAGCAGTTCTTC.